The rows below give T cell receptor beta chains drawn from one sample of a study of immune evolution from preneoplasia to lung adenocarcinoma. Measured with immunoSEQ multiplex PCR; TCRdb has only the in-frame clones, and not every one. The sample has about 5,900 clones; roughly 83% are singletons. The specimen was FFPE lung adenocarcinoma in situ tissue. These receptors came from a donor at least 70 years old with lung adenocarcinoma. Each CDR3 is given with its conserved first and last residue. The D gene is left open where the match is weak. Size is stated for part of the rows, as once, few or many counts, or as a class when the clone is expanded.

V: TRBV5-1; size: -; D: -; J: TRBJ2-6; DNA: TGCGCCAGCAGCTTGGATGGGGCCAACGTCCTGACTTTC; CDR3: CASSLDGANVLTF
V: TRBV2; size: -; D: -; J: TRBJ2-2; DNA: TGTGCCAGCAGGGTCTATGCCGGGGAGCTGTTTTTT; CDR3: CASRVYAGELFF
V: TRBV30; size: few; D: -; J: TRBJ1-3; DNA: TGTGCCTGGAGTGTACAGTCTGGAAACACCATATATTTT; CDR3: CAWSVQSGNTIYF
V: TRBV19; size: -; D: TRBD2; J: TRBJ2-1; DNA: TGTGCCAGTAGTATAATCGCTAGCGGGGCCTACAATGAGCAGTTCTTC; CDR3: CASSIIASGAYNEQFF
V: TRBV18; size: once; D: -; J: TRBJ2-7; DNA: TGTGCCAGCTCACCAGGGAGGTCCTACGAGCAGTACTTC; CDR3: CASSPGRSYEQYF
V: TRBV5-1; size: -; D: -; J: TRBJ2-7; DNA: TGCGCCAGCAGCGAACCCCCCTCCTACGAGCAGTACTTC; CDR3: CASSEPPSYEQYF
V: TRBV11-3; size: -; D: -; J: TRBJ1-2; DNA: TGTGCCAGCAGCTTGGAGGGGCGCGCATCTGGCTACACCTTC; CDR3: CASSLEGRASGYTF
V: TRBV10-3; size: -; D: -; J: TRBJ2-1; DNA: TGTGCCATCAGGGGAGACTATAACTACAATGAGCAGTTCTTC; CDR3: CAIRGDYNYNEQFF
V: TRBV2; size: -; D: TRBD2; J: TRBJ2-7; DNA: TGTGCCAGCAGTGAGTGGGTAGCGGGAGCAGGCGAGCAGTACTTC; CDR3: CASSEWVAGAGEQYF
V: TRBV4-2; size: -; D: -; J: TRBJ2-2; DNA: TGTGCCAGCAGCCAAGAACCACAGCGGGCTAACACCGGGGAGCTGTTTTTT; CDR3: CASSQEPQRANTGELFF
V: TRBV12-5; size: -; D: TRBD2; J: TRBJ2-1; DNA: TGTGCTAGTGGTCCCTCACGGACTAGCGGGAGGGCCCGGGTAAATGAGCAGTTCTTC; CDR3: CASGPSRTSGRARVNEQFF
V: TRBV5-1; size: -; D: TRBD1; J: TRBJ1-3; DNA: TGCGCCAGCAGCCTGGGACAGCTCTCTGGAAACACCATATATTTT; CDR3: CASSLGQLSGNTIYF
V: TRBV9; size: -; D: TRBD1; J: TRBJ2-5; DNA: TGTGCCAGCAGCGCCGGGACAGGGGGCTTCCGGGAGACCCAGTACTTC; CDR3: CASSAGTGGFRETQYF
V: TRBV5-1; size: -; D: TRBD1; J: TRBJ2-3; DNA: TGCGCCAGCAGCGATACAGGGGGCGCGCTCTCAGATACGCAGTATTTT; CDR3: CASSDTGGALSDTQYF
V: TRBV5-1; size: -; D: TRBD2; J: TRBJ2-2; DNA: TGCGCCAGCAGCTTGGGACTAGCGGACACCGGGGAGCTGTTTTTT; CDR3: CASSLGLADTGELFF
V: TRBV9; size: -; D: -; J: TRBJ1-2; DNA: TGTGCCAGCAGTCGTAAGGATCAACACCTCGGGGGCTACACCTTC; CDR3: CASSRKDQHLGGYTF
V: TRBV6-5; size: -; D: -; J: TRBJ1-1; DNA: TGTGCCAGCAGTCACCTTGTAGTTATGAACACTGAAGCTTTCTTT; CDR3: CASSHLVVMNTEAFF
V: TRBV5-4; size: -; D: -; J: TRBJ2-7; DNA: TGTGCCAGCAGCCCCGGACGTACCTACGAGCAGTACTTC; CDR3: CASSPGRTYEQYF
V: TRBV23-1; size: -; D: TRBD1; J: TRBJ1-2; DNA: TGCGCCAGCAGGCGACCGGGACAGACCTTGAGATTTGATGGCTACACCTTC; CDR3: CASRRPGQTLRFDGYTF